These T cell receptor beta chains were read from a single sample in a study of blood T cell repertoires in COVID-19. Assay: immunoSEQ multiplex PCR; the TCRdb copy retains only in-frame clones and omits some. The data hold about 190,000 clones, with over 75% observed a single time. What was sequenced was peripheral blood. The source is a woman aged 45-65 years with acute or convalescent COVID-19. The CDR3 runs from the conserved cysteine through the conserved F or W.

j_call	v_call	cdr3_length	cdr3_aa
TRBJ2-4	TRBV13	16	CASSSGGLGAKNIQYF
TRBJ1-1	TRBV6-1	14	CASSTSGGATEAFF
TRBJ2-3	TRBV14	16	CASSQGLVVDYHTQYF
TRBJ2-4	TRBV13	14	CASSPRIAKNIQYF
TRBJ2-7	TRBV28	14	CASSSVRAADEQYF
TRBJ2-3	TRBV5-1	15	CASSLEQASTDTQYF
TRBJ1-2	TRBV6-4	13	CASRQTGVGGYTF
TRBJ1-2	TRBV7-9	17	CASSPLWGTGANYGYTF
TRBJ1-2	TRBV28	13	CASAWVRGGGYTF
TRBJ1-1	TRBV19	15	CASSIFTRGSAEAFF
TRBJ2-2	TRBV29-1	18	CSVEDPTSGSEGTGELFF
TRBJ1-1	TRBV6-5	14	CASSRDSMNTEAFF
TRBJ1-5	TRBV4-1	15	CASSPSRGTGQPQHF
TRBJ1-5	TRBV28	15	CASSWGGPSNQPQHF
TRBJ1-5	TRBV2	15	CASSEARGANQPQHF
TRBJ1-1	TRBV11-3	13	CASGQGMNTEAFF
TRBJ1-3	TRBV11-3	16	CASSSTRQDVRNTIYF
TRBJ2-6	TRBV27	16	CASSFQAGAGANVLTF
TRBJ1-3	TRBV27	15	CASSSGRSSGNTIYF
TRBJ2-5	TRBV5-1	14	CASSFVGTTETQYF
TRBJ1-5	TRBV7-8	16	CASSLAAGYSNQPQHF
TRBJ2-3	TRBV11-2	16	CASSSNGAGGTDTQYF
TRBJ1-2	TRBV10-3	13	CAATAQDYYGYTF
TRBJ1-5	TRBV5-1	15	CASSLEGTGDQPQHF
TRBJ1-1	TRBV3-1/TRBV3-2	13	CASRTTENTEAFF